This is a list of T cell receptor beta chains from one sample in a study of control samples from healthy donors and cancer patients. Method: immunoSEQ multiplex PCR; TCRdb's copy keeps in-frame clones and lacks some. This table holds some 200,000 clones, 85% to 95% found once. The sequencing sample was made of blood. The receptor set was obtained from a man aged 45 to 65 in good health. Each CDR3 is given without its conserved first and last residue. Only part of the rows carry a size: once, few, many, or a class if the clone is expanded.

J gene: TRBJ1-2
clone size: NA
V gene: TRBV6-5
CDR3 protein: ASSYRGGYGYT

J gene: TRBJ1-2
clone size: NA
V gene: TRBV3-1/TRBV3-2
CDR3 protein: ASSQAVYGYT

J gene: TRBJ2-3
clone size: NA
V gene: TRBV24-1
CDR3 protein: ATSDTESTDTQY

J gene: TRBJ2-2
clone size: NA
V gene: TRBV19
CDR3 protein: ASSIRVGALNTGELF

J gene: TRBJ2-1
clone size: NA
V gene: TRBV18
CDR3 protein: ASSLLAGTYNEQF

J gene: TRBJ2-5
clone size: NA
V gene: TRBV21-1
CDR3 protein: ASSKAARGPLGTQY

J gene: TRBJ2-1
clone size: NA
V gene: TRBV5-1
CDR3 protein: ASSLEPENEQF

J gene: TRBJ1-5
clone size: NA
V gene: TRBV7-2
CDR3 protein: ATPRGTGGFFSNQPQH

J gene: TRBJ1-2
clone size: NA
V gene: TRBV10-3
CDR3 protein: AISAKTGVGYT

J gene: TRBJ2-1
clone size: once
V gene: TRBV5-1
CDR3 protein: ASRLNYNEQF

J gene: TRBJ1-2
clone size: NA
V gene: TRBV28
CDR3 protein: ASSEDWPGGYT

J gene: TRBJ1-1
clone size: NA
V gene: TRBV5-6
CDR3 protein: ASSTSPNTEAF

J gene: TRBJ1-1
clone size: NA
V gene: TRBV5-1
CDR3 protein: ASSDRAAEGEAF

J gene: TRBJ1-5
clone size: NA
V gene: TRBV2
CDR3 protein: ASNLVGSNQPQH

J gene: TRBJ2-3
clone size: NA
V gene: TRBV28
CDR3 protein: ASSFATIGSGGRDTQY

J gene: TRBJ2-2
clone size: NA
V gene: TRBV20-1
CDR3 protein: SASKGPNTGELF

J gene: TRBJ1-2
clone size: NA
V gene: TRBV7-9
CDR3 protein: ASSRTGGNYGYT

J gene: TRBJ1-6
clone size: NA
V gene: TRBV18
CDR3 protein: ASSSGGFDSPLH

J gene: TRBJ1-2
clone size: NA
V gene: TRBV6-6
CDR3 protein: ASSYYTENRAY

J gene: TRBJ1-2
clone size: NA
V gene: TRBV5-1
CDR3 protein: ASSLPGGEGGYT

J gene: TRBJ1-2
clone size: NA
V gene: TRBV30
CDR3 protein: AWSPGGTGNYGYT

J gene: TRBJ1-3
clone size: NA
V gene: TRBV10-3
CDR3 protein: ATIPRVPGNTIY

J gene: TRBJ2-1
clone size: NA
V gene: TRBV27
CDR3 protein: ASSFLRNNEQF

J gene: TRBJ1-1
clone size: NA
V gene: TRBV2
CDR3 protein: ASSVARGTEAF

J gene: TRBJ1-1
clone size: NA
V gene: TRBV3-1/TRBV3-2
CDR3 protein: ASSRRGLNTEAF

J gene: TRBJ1-1
clone size: NA
V gene: TRBV28
CDR3 protein: ASSLVRAAVTEAF

J gene: TRBJ2-5
clone size: NA
V gene: TRBV6-5
CDR3 protein: ASSYDTGGETQY

J gene: TRBJ1-5
clone size: NA
V gene: TRBV6-2/TRBV6-3
CDR3 protein: ASSTGQPQH

J gene: TRBJ1-4
clone size: NA
V gene: TRBV3-1/TRBV3-2
CDR3 protein: ASSQLDRGIEKLF

J gene: TRBJ1-2
clone size: NA
V gene: TRBV5-1
CDR3 protein: ASSLTAGVGGYT

J gene: TRBJ1-5
clone size: NA
V gene: TRBV10-3
CDR3 protein: AISEFMGAGSNQPQH

J gene: TRBJ2-3
clone size: NA
V gene: TRBV5-4
CDR3 protein: ASSSQLAGGPDTQY

J gene: TRBJ1-5
clone size: few
V gene: TRBV5-8
CDR3 protein: ASSPTRTLYSNQPQH

J gene: TRBJ1-6
clone size: NA
V gene: TRBV18
CDR3 protein: ASSLTRRPSYNSPLH

J gene: TRBJ1-1
clone size: NA
V gene: TRBV2
CDR3 protein: ASSVEGGDTEAF

J gene: TRBJ2-2
clone size: NA
V gene: TRBV5-1
CDR3 protein: ASSFHQNTGELF

J gene: TRBJ2-5
clone size: once
V gene: TRBV7-9
CDR3 protein: ASSPRQGSETQY

J gene: TRBJ1-1
clone size: once
V gene: TRBV4-3
CDR3 protein: ASSSQTGNTEAF

J gene: TRBJ2-2
clone size: NA
V gene: TRBV6-5
CDR3 protein: ASRASGYTGELF

J gene: TRBJ2-7
clone size: NA
V gene: TRBV19
CDR3 protein: ASSSMWPSYEQY

J gene: TRBJ1-1
clone size: NA
V gene: TRBV3-1/TRBV3-2
CDR3 protein: ASSNAGSRTEAF

J gene: TRBJ2-7
clone size: NA
V gene: TRBV30
CDR3 protein: AWSSRDSFAY

J gene: TRBJ2-4
clone size: NA
V gene: TRBV4-1
CDR3 protein: ASSLLSGTGNGNIQY

J gene: TRBJ2-3
clone size: NA
V gene: TRBV11-1
CDR3 protein: ASSLGGFDTQY

J gene: TRBJ1-5
clone size: NA
V gene: TRBV2
CDR3 protein: ASSEAISGLQPQH

J gene: TRBJ1-2
clone size: NA
V gene: TRBV10-3
CDR3 protein: AISDLGPKKGYT

J gene: TRBJ2-7
clone size: NA
V gene: TRBV6-6
CDR3 protein: ASCTDHSYEQY

J gene: TRBJ1-4
clone size: NA
V gene: TRBV6-1
CDR3 protein: ASSEARGGEKLF

J gene: TRBJ2-7
clone size: NA
V gene: TRBV3-1/TRBV3-2
CDR3 protein: ASRPGGLAGSYEQY